This note documents a single T cell receptor beta chain sequence. Its specific antigen is unknown. There are no base qualities to consult, and no much larger clone falls within one base. According to the study, the label for this sample's time point signals: cells obtained before transplantation from donor or recipient. CD3+CD4+ and CD3+CD8+ populations were FACS-sorted from unstimulated pre-transplant donor and recipient cells taken from spleen or lymph nodes. The CDR3 contains 12 residues, cysteine and phenylalanine counted. Here the CDR3 DNA is all that survives: 36 bases in frame from base 1. CDR1 and CDR2 were assigned from the germline V gene (reference sequence) as GTSNPN and SVGIG. The trim is 6 bases for V and 4 bases for J, with a gap of 9 bases between the germline ends. Receptors were amplified or captured by the immunoSEQ multiplex PCR assay. In most patients, genomic DNA was isolated using the Qiagen DNeasy Blood and Tissue Kit and sent frozen to Adaptive Biotechnologies for TCR sequencing. For most patients, genomic DNA was subjected to high-throughput TCR-beta CDR3 sequencing by Adaptive Biotechnologies. The authors processed their data as follows. Adaptive's ImmunoSEQ software was the source of the TCR sequencing data for roughly 19 patients, while three other patients were processed with MiXCR and VDJtools. To correct CD4 versus CD8 sorting errors, any sequence found in both subsets at a frequency ratio below 5:1 was removed. Because the origin of CDR3 nucleotide sequences shared between donor and recipient could not be assigned, those sequences were removed. Alloreactive clones required at least 2-fold expansion over unstimulated cells and minimum CFSE-low frequency of 0.002% (template counts) or 0.001% (read counts). Mappable clones were those detected in sequenced pre-transplant spleen, lymph node, or MLR CFSE-low populations of the donor or recipient. The cumulative frequency of alloreactive clones was calculated as a percentage of all sequences, weighted by copy number. The immuneACCESS repertoire file appears here via TCRdb, limited to in-frame rearrangements. These files lack a portion of the clones; in checked studies, under half of the deficit traces to unresolved V genes, and the cause of the others is not known. V and J calls plus clone size are reproduced from that table; the DNA served to infer D and trimming. The sample includes fewer than 95,000 clones, with around 90% observed a single time. The ten largest make up roughly 0.4% of the sample.

The sample originates from a study of graft-versus-host responses after intestinal transplantation (dated by TCRdb to about 2021). General notes on the study: The transplants that recipients received were multivisceral, liver-intestinal, or isolated intestinal. Every recipient was given anti-thymocyte globulin induction, followed by around three years of maintenance tacrolimus and steroids. After intestinal transplantation, graft-versus-host and host-versus-graft alloreactive T cell clones were followed in the graft, circulation and bone marrow using bulk TCR-beta CDR3 sequencing. To identify alloreactive clones, pre-transplant mixed lymphocyte reaction products were sequenced and then compared with unstimulated pre-transplant donor and recipient T cells. Of the 20 to 25 intestinal transplant recipients enrolled in the cohort, one of whom was a retransplant, a few patients without pretransplant specimens were excluded. A peak of at least 4% donor T cells among recipient peripheral blood mononuclear cells was the definition used for donor T cell macrochimerism. Rather than being sequenced by the commercial service, samples from a few later patients were sequenced in-house on an Illumina MiSeq and processed with MiXCR.

Findings and caveats that apply to the study as a whole: The relatively low number and heterogeneity of intestinal transplant patients limited the conclusions. GvH clones were detected in recipient bone marrow, and some of these GvH clones were observed earlier in ileal mucosa or blood, consistent with an intestinal mucosal origin. Early after transplant, peak levels of circulating GvH clones were found to be associated with declines in HvG clones. In patients with donor T cell macrochimerism, the allografts had high GvH to HvG T cell clonal ratios.

This receptor was identified in a human donor who was the organ donor for an intestinal transplant. The chain couples TRBV30 to TRBJ2-2, with no confidently assigned D gene. The sequencing used unstimulated CD8+ T cells sorted from spleen or lymph node cells, collected before transplant. The CDR3 in this case is CACPRTTGELFF. In nucleotides, the sequence is TGTGCCTGTCCGAGAACCACCGGGGAGCTGTTTTTT.